This TCR beta chain was profiled in a study of CD8 T cells in Susac syndrome. Random hexamers were used to reverse transcribe roughly 0.45 to 1 ug of RNA. Amplification of TCR beta CDR3 spanned 54 Vbeta and 13 Jbeta via immunoSEQ multiplex PCR. TCRdb redid the calling of the immunoSEQ multiplex PCR reads with MiXCR, one entry per CDR3 protein. The data contain fewer than 350,000 distinct CDR3 sequences, about 91% of them singletons. This CDR3 is built from 14 residues. Trimming at V came to 5 bases and at J to 4 bases, leaving 5 bases not matched to a gene. The genes are TRBV12-3 or TRBV12-4 and TRBJ1-5; the match to TRBD1 covers 7 bases. The sequence derives from a human donor with multiple sclerosis. The sequenced sample was CD8+ T cells from PBMCs. CDR3 bases: TGTGCCAGCAGTCTCGGACAGGTTAATCAGCCCCAGCATTTT. It encodes CASSLGQVNQPQHF.